Listed below are T cell receptor beta chains from one sample, sequenced in a study of T cell responses to AZD1222 COVID-19 vaccine. The data were produced by immunoSEQ multiplex PCR, yet TCRdb's version contains in-frame clones alone and is incomplete. The sample records more than 85,000 clones, over 75% being singletons. Sequenced here: peripheral blood, sampled on day 0 of AZD1222 vaccination. Receptors originate from an adult in good health. The CDR3 runs from the conserved cysteine through the conserved F or W. Fields, in order: D gene, clone size, J gene, V gene, CDR3 protein, CDR3 DNA. The D gene is left open where the match is weak. Only some rows state a clone size, as once, few, many or a class for expanded clones.

d_call: -
clone_size: -
j_call: TRBJ1-4
v_call: TRBV14
cdr3_aa: CASSHKQLRHEKLFF
cdr3_nt: TGTGCCAGCAGCCATAAACAGTTACGCCATGAAAAACTGTTTTTT

d_call: -
clone_size: -
j_call: TRBJ1-5
v_call: TRBV18
cdr3_aa: CASSPGGQRTGNQPQHF
cdr3_nt: TGTGCCAGCTCCCCCGGGGGACAAAGAACGGGCAATCAGCCCCAGCATTTT

d_call: -
clone_size: few
j_call: TRBJ2-2
v_call: TRBV5-1
cdr3_aa: CASSFWETNTGELFF
cdr3_nt: TGCGCCAGCAGCTTCTGGGAGACGAACACCGGGGAGCTGTTTTTT

d_call: -
clone_size: -
j_call: TRBJ2-3
v_call: TRBV7-9
cdr3_aa: CASSLSDTQYF
cdr3_nt: TGTGCCAGCAGCTTATCCGATACGCAGTATTTT

d_call: -
clone_size: -
j_call: TRBJ2-6
v_call: TRBV11-2
cdr3_aa: CASSSGGSGANVLTF
cdr3_nt: TGTGCCAGCAGCAGTGGGGGTTCTGGGGCCAACGTCCTGACTTTC

d_call: TRBD1
clone_size: -
j_call: TRBJ1-6
v_call: TRBV3-1/TRBV3-2
cdr3_aa: CASSQRTGNSPLHF
cdr3_nt: TGTGCCAGCAGCCAAAGGACAGGGAATTCACCCCTCCACTTT

d_call: TRBD2
clone_size: -
j_call: TRBJ2-5
v_call: TRBV19
cdr3_aa: CASSPGGTSPETQYF
cdr3_nt: TGTGCCAGTAGTCCGGGCGGGACTAGTCCGGAGACCCAGTACTTC

d_call: TRBD1
clone_size: -
j_call: TRBJ2-3
v_call: TRBV6-2/TRBV6-3
cdr3_aa: CASRYWDRADTQYF
cdr3_nt: TGTGCCAGCAGATACTGGGACAGGGCGGATACGCAGTATTTT

d_call: TRBD2
clone_size: -
j_call: TRBJ2-5
v_call: TRBV18
cdr3_aa: CASSPGRQLETQYF
cdr3_nt: TGTGCCAGCTCACCCGGGAGGCAGTTAGAGACCCAGTACTTC

d_call: TRBD1
clone_size: -
j_call: TRBJ1-2
v_call: TRBV10-3
cdr3_aa: CAISRQGAGYGYTF
cdr3_nt: TGTGCCATCAGTCGACAGGGGGCAGGCTATGGCTACACCTTC

d_call: TRBD2
clone_size: once
j_call: TRBJ2-3
v_call: TRBV7-2
cdr3_aa: CASSFTLAGQNTDTQYF
cdr3_nt: TGTGCCAGCAGCTTTACGCTAGCGGGGCAAAACACAGATACGCAGTATTTT

d_call: -
clone_size: -
j_call: TRBJ1-4
v_call: TRBV7-2
cdr3_aa: CASGRGTLNEKLFF
cdr3_nt: TGTGCCAGCGGCCGCGGGACCTTAAATGAAAAACTGTTTTTT

d_call: -
clone_size: -
j_call: TRBJ2-2
v_call: TRBV19
cdr3_aa: CASSAGANTGELFF
cdr3_nt: TGTGCCAGTAGCGCGGGGGCTAACACCGGGGAGCTGTTTTTT

d_call: TRBD1
clone_size: -
j_call: TRBJ1-4
v_call: TRBV2
cdr3_aa: CASSPGTGAEEKLFF
cdr3_nt: TGTGCCAGCAGCCCCGGGACAGGGGCGGAAGAAAAACTGTTTTTT

d_call: -
clone_size: -
j_call: TRBJ1-5
v_call: TRBV6-2/TRBV6-3
cdr3_aa: CASSYKGYSNQPQHF
cdr3_nt: TGTGCCAGCAGTTACAAGGGGTATAGCAATCAGCCCCAGCATTTT

d_call: -
clone_size: once
j_call: TRBJ2-1
v_call: TRBV24-1
cdr3_aa: CATSDSRGGIYNEQFF
cdr3_nt: TGTGCCACCAGTGATTCCCGAGGGGGGATTTACAATGAGCAGTTCTTC

d_call: -
clone_size: -
j_call: TRBJ2-5
v_call: TRBV20-1
cdr3_aa: CSARGGETQYF
cdr3_nt: TGCAGTGCTAGAGGGGGAGAGACCCAGTACTTC

d_call: TRBD2
clone_size: -
j_call: TRBJ2-1
v_call: TRBV24-1
cdr3_aa: CATSDATSGRNEQFF
cdr3_nt: TGTGCCACCAGTGATGCGACTAGCGGGAGGAATGAGCAGTTCTTC

d_call: -
clone_size: -
j_call: TRBJ2-7
v_call: TRBV7-2
cdr3_aa: CASSADTTWYEQYF
cdr3_nt: TGTGCCAGCAGCGCGGACACTACTTGGTACGAGCAGTACTTC

d_call: TRBD1
clone_size: -
j_call: TRBJ2-7
v_call: TRBV7-8
cdr3_aa: CVSSSRGQGDYEQYF
cdr3_nt: TGTGTCAGCAGCTCGAGAGGACAGGGGGATTACGAGCAGTACTTC

d_call: -
clone_size: -
j_call: TRBJ1-1
v_call: TRBV28
cdr3_aa: CASSLRGAGRAEAFF
cdr3_nt: TGTGCCAGCAGTCTGAGGGGGGCGGGGCGGGCTGAAGCTTTCTTT

d_call: -
clone_size: once
j_call: TRBJ2-7
v_call: TRBV28
cdr3_aa: CASTTGSHEQYF
cdr3_nt: TGTGCCAGCACCACCGGGAGCCACGAGCAGTACTTC

d_call: TRBD1
clone_size: -
j_call: TRBJ1-5
v_call: TRBV30
cdr3_aa: CAWGGQELSQPQHF
cdr3_nt: TGTGCCTGGGGGGGACAGGAGTTAAGTCAGCCCCAGCATTTT

d_call: TRBD1
clone_size: -
j_call: TRBJ1-5
v_call: TRBV19
cdr3_aa: CASSRDRGASNQPQHF
cdr3_nt: TGTGCCAGTAGTAGGGACAGGGGAGCTAGCAATCAGCCCCAGCATTTT

d_call: -
clone_size: -
j_call: TRBJ1-2
v_call: TRBV9
cdr3_aa: CASSVIPPVGYTF
cdr3_nt: TGTGCCAGCAGCGTAATCCCTCCGGTTGGCTACACCTTC

d_call: TRBD1
clone_size: -
j_call: TRBJ1-4
v_call: TRBV24-1
cdr3_aa: CATSDPGQGRTNEKLFF
cdr3_nt: TGTGCCACCAGTGATCCGGGACAGGGGCGAACTAATGAAAAACTGTTTTTT

d_call: TRBD2
clone_size: -
j_call: TRBJ2-2
v_call: TRBV24-1
cdr3_aa: CATSEPGTSGITGELFF
cdr3_nt: TGTGCCACCAGTGAACCCGGGACTAGCGGGATTACCGGGGAGCTGTTTTTT

d_call: -
clone_size: -
j_call: TRBJ2-5
v_call: TRBV28
cdr3_aa: CAAQMGGRGQETQYF
cdr3_nt: TGTGCCGCCCAGATGGGGGGCCGGGGTCAAGAGACCCAGTACTTC

d_call: -
clone_size: -
j_call: TRBJ1-2
v_call: TRBV3-1/TRBV3-2
cdr3_aa: CASSQRQSGYTF
cdr3_nt: TGTGCCAGCAGCCAAAGGCAGAGTGGCTACACCTTC

d_call: -
clone_size: -
j_call: TRBJ1-2
v_call: TRBV12-5
cdr3_aa: CASGFSPPGASGYTF
cdr3_nt: TGTGCTAGTGGTTTCTCTCCCCCAGGGGCGAGTGGCTACACCTTC

d_call: TRBD1
clone_size: -
j_call: TRBJ1-5
v_call: TRBV3-1/TRBV3-2
cdr3_aa: CASSPGQGITPNQPQHF
cdr3_nt: TGTGCCAGCAGCCCGGGACAGGGGATTACACCGAATCAGCCCCAGCATTTT

d_call: -
clone_size: -
j_call: TRBJ1-3
v_call: TRBV30
cdr3_aa: CAWSPGLISSGNTIYF
cdr3_nt: TGTGCCTGGAGTCCCGGGTTGATTAGCTCTGGAAACACCATATATTTT

d_call: TRBD2
clone_size: -
j_call: TRBJ2-7
v_call: TRBV18
cdr3_aa: CASSPRLAAHYEQYF
cdr3_nt: TGTGCCAGCTCACCACGACTAGCGGCTCACTACGAGCAGTACTTC

d_call: -
clone_size: -
j_call: TRBJ2-2
v_call: TRBV19
cdr3_aa: CASSIGGPGRAGELFF
cdr3_nt: TGTGCCAGTAGTATAGGGGGGCCAGGGAGAGCCGGGGAGCTGTTTTTT

d_call: -
clone_size: once
j_call: TRBJ2-7
v_call: TRBV27
cdr3_aa: CASALAGHREYEQYF
cdr3_nt: TGTGCCAGCGCCCTCGCGGGCCATAGGGAATACGAGCAGTACTTC

d_call: TRBD1
clone_size: few
j_call: TRBJ1-2
v_call: TRBV2
cdr3_aa: CASIRDRGGYTF
cdr3_nt: TGTGCCAGCATCCGGGACAGGGGTGGCTACACCTTC

d_call: -
clone_size: -
j_call: TRBJ2-1
v_call: TRBV6-4
cdr3_aa: CASSDSPENNEQFF
cdr3_nt: TGTGCCAGCAGTGACTCGCCGGAAAACAATGAGCAGTTCTTC

d_call: TRBD2
clone_size: -
j_call: TRBJ2-3
v_call: TRBV5-6
cdr3_aa: CASSPPTSATDTQYF
cdr3_nt: TGTGCCAGCAGCCCACCGACTAGCGCCACAGATACGCAGTATTTT

d_call: TRBD2
clone_size: -
j_call: TRBJ2-5
v_call: TRBV7-2
cdr3_aa: CASSSPFGRKETQYF
cdr3_nt: TGTGCCAGCAGCTCACCGTTCGGGAGGAAAGAGACCCAGTACTTC

d_call: TRBD1
clone_size: -
j_call: TRBJ2-1
v_call: TRBV7-9
cdr3_aa: CASSSRDRVYNEQFF
cdr3_nt: TGTGCCAGCAGCTCCCGGGACAGGGTTTACAATGAGCAGTTCTTC

d_call: -
clone_size: -
j_call: TRBJ2-3
v_call: TRBV7-3
cdr3_aa: CASSLKSGKGGRDTQYF
cdr3_nt: TGTGCCAGCAGCTTAAAGTCCGGGAAGGGGGGTCGGGATACGCAGTATTTT

d_call: TRBD1
clone_size: -
j_call: TRBJ2-7
v_call: TRBV6-5
cdr3_aa: CASSYSGQGVYEQYF
cdr3_nt: TGTGCCAGCAGTTACTCCGGACAGGGGGTATACGAGCAGTACTTC

d_call: -
clone_size: many
j_call: TRBJ2-1
v_call: TRBV9
cdr3_aa: CASSPGSRGRSYNEQFF
cdr3_nt: TGTGCCAGCAGCCCCGGATCTAGGGGCCGCTCCTACAATGAGCAGTTCTTC

d_call: TRBD1
clone_size: -
j_call: TRBJ2-7
v_call: TRBV7-2
cdr3_aa: CASSSSPRGRNYEQYF
cdr3_nt: TGTGCCAGCAGCTCTTCCCCCAGGGGGCGGAACTACGAGCAGTACTTC

d_call: -
clone_size: -
j_call: TRBJ2-2
v_call: TRBV6-5
cdr3_aa: CASKTGGRNTGELFF
cdr3_nt: TGTGCCAGCAAGACTGGGGGGCGGAACACCGGGGAGCTGTTTTTT

d_call: -
clone_size: -
j_call: TRBJ1-5
v_call: TRBV7-8
cdr3_aa: CASSLIRTDSNQPQHF
cdr3_nt: TGTGCCAGCAGCTTAATCAGAACAGATAGCAATCAGCCCCAGCATTTT

d_call: -
clone_size: -
j_call: TRBJ2-1
v_call: TRBV9
cdr3_aa: CASSVQGFSNEQFF
cdr3_nt: TGTGCCAGCAGCGTACAGGGATTTAGTAATGAGCAGTTCTTC

d_call: -
clone_size: -
j_call: TRBJ1-2
v_call: TRBV5-5
cdr3_aa: CASSPGSIGYGYTF
cdr3_nt: TGTGCCAGCAGCCCCGGGAGCATCGGCTATGGCTACACCTTC

d_call: -
clone_size: -
j_call: TRBJ1-1
v_call: TRBV6-5
cdr3_aa: CASSYSTGVTEAFF
cdr3_nt: TGTGCCAGCAGTTACTCGACAGGCGTCACTGAAGCTTTCTTT

d_call: TRBD2
clone_size: -
j_call: TRBJ2-5
v_call: TRBV6-2/TRBV6-3
cdr3_aa: CASSYPGGYQETQYF
cdr3_nt: TGTGCCAGCAGTTATCCCGGGGGGTACCAAGAGACCCAGTACTTC

d_call: TRBD2
clone_size: -
j_call: TRBJ2-5
v_call: TRBV4-3
cdr3_aa: CASSQEWVAGEGETQYF
cdr3_nt: TGCGCCAGCAGCCAAGAGTGGGTAGCGGGAGAAGGGGAGACCCAGTACTTC